A single sample gave rise to the 4 T cell receptor beta chains below, sequenced in a study of blood T cell repertoires in COVID-19. Sequenced by immunoSEQ multiplex PCR; TCRdb stores in-frame clones only, minus some. This sample carries a few hundred thousand clones, more than 85% of them seen once, and the ten largest clones take approximately 2.6%. Input material: peripheral blood. Source of these receptors: a person aged 18 to 35 with COVID-19, enrolled during active disease.

This sequence joins TRBV18 and TRBJ1-1; D not resolved. Germline CDR1 and CDR2: KGHSH and LQKENI. CDR3 size: 13 residues. V lost 0 bases to trimming and J lost 10 bases, with 12 bases between them. Here the CDR3 reads CASSPPGGGIAFF. The CDR3 DNA is TGTGCCAGCTCACCACCGGGAGGCGGTATAGCTTTCTTT.

The chain recombines TRBV15 with TRBJ1-4, with TRBD1 as a possible D gene (5 bases). V lost 0 bases and J lost 4, with 12 bases in between. Per the germline V gene, CDR1 is LNHNV and CDR2 is YYDKDF (reference sequence). The CDR3 has 16 amino acids. The CDR3 protein is CATSRDPAGHNEKLFF. The CDR3 region has the DNA TGTGCCACCAGCAGAGATCCGGCAGGGCATAATGAAAAACTGTTTTTT.

This sequence joins TRBV3-1 (or the pseudogene TRBV3-2) and TRBJ2-1; D is ambiguous. CDR3 size: 14 residues. CDR1 and CDR2 (germline): LGHDT, YNNKEL (reference sequence). Trimming cost V 3 bases and J 5 bases, with 11 bases left between them. The CDR3 loop is CASSQSPTNNEQFF. CDR3 sequence (DNA): TGTGCCAGCAGCCAGTCTCCGACAAACAATGAGCAGTTCTTC.

The CDR3 DNA follows: TGCGCCAGCAGTGACAGGGACAGCGACACAGATACGCAGTATTTT. Protein: CASSDRDSDTDTQYF. The chain employs TRBV10-1 and TRBJ2-3; the match to TRBD1 covers 7 bases. CDR1 WNHNN and CDR2 SYGVQD come from the germline V gene (reference sequence). The CDR3 is 15 residues long. The junction had 5 bases not matched to a gene; V was cut back by 3 bases and J by 2 bases.